This TCR beta chain was captured in a study of blood T cells in healthy people across ages. Then a second PCR, running roughly 7 to 11 cycles, was carried out with a sample-barcoded 5' primer and a J-beta primer mix. A single record per CDR3 protein comes from TCRdb applying MiXCR to the 5' RACE reads. The repertoire holds some 1.4 million distinct CDR3 sequences, with about 43% as singletons. Looked up from germline, CDR1 is MNHNY and CDR2 is SVGAGI (reference sequence). Trimming left V 6 bases short and J 7 bases short, with 12 bases between. There are 13 residues in the CDR3. Sequencing was done on a sample of blood. The chain is built from TRBV6-6 and TRBJ1-4; unclear D gene. This TCR derives from a woman between 18 and 30 years old in good health. For the CDR3, the DNA is TGTGCCAGCAGCCACACAAAGGGTGAAAAACTGTTTTTT. Protein product: CASSHTKGEKLFF.